The entry below describes one T cell receptor beta chain. V was pared by 4 bases and J by 4 bases, with 14 bases between. CDR1 MDHEN and CDR2 SYDVKM come from the germline V gene. This CDR3 has 15 amino acids. Assay used: immunoSEQ multiplex PCR; TCRdb lists only in-frame clones, some missing. The sample yields about 530,000 clones, 60% to 80% seen once. The data were taken from a study of shared clonotypes between healthy human individuals. The chain carries TRBV28 and TRBJ1-5; D might be TRBD1 (6 bases). Sequenced: PBMCs. This clonotype originated in a woman aged 40-49 years in good health. Some clones in this sample may be carry-over from other donors' samples. The CDR3 bases are TGTGCCAGCAGTTCGACAGGTGAGGTAAATCAGCCCCAGCATTTT. Protein sequence: CASSSTGEVNQPQHF.